This is a list of T cell receptor beta chains from one sample in a study of T cell responses to AZD1222 COVID-19 vaccine. Only in-frame clones appear in the TCRdb table, and some are missing; sequencing was by immunoSEQ multiplex PCR. The sample holds under 95,000 clones, approximately 87% seen once. The material was peripheral blood, obtained 28 days after the second AZD1222 dose. The receptors originated from an adult who received the AZD1222 COVID-19 vaccine. Both conserved end residues are part of each CDR3. A D gene is named only where the DNA matches it firmly. Not all rows give a size; the values are once, few, many and, for expanded clones, a class.

d_call: TRBD2
v_call: TRBV19
j_call: TRBJ2-3
clone_size: NA
cdr3_aa: CASSIRGTSRLTDTQYF
cdr3_nt: TGTGCCAGTAGTATTAGGGGGACTAGCAGGCTCACAGATACGCAGTATTTT

d_call: TRBD1
v_call: TRBV29-1
j_call: TRBJ2-7
clone_size: NA
cdr3_aa: CSVEDNRGGYEQYF
cdr3_nt: TGCAGCGTTGAAGATAACAGGGGTGGTTACGAGCAGTACTTC

d_call: NA
v_call: TRBV2
j_call: TRBJ2-7
clone_size: NA
cdr3_aa: CASRRDMAIEQYF
cdr3_nt: TGTGCCAGCAGACGAGACATGGCGATCGAGCAGTACTTC

d_call: TRBD1
v_call: TRBV6-4
j_call: TRBJ1-5
clone_size: NA
cdr3_aa: CASRDQQGRVCNQPQHF
cdr3_nt: TGTGCCAGCAGAGACCAACAGGGGAGGGTATGCAATCAGCCCCAGCATTTT

d_call: NA
v_call: TRBV5-5
j_call: TRBJ2-5
clone_size: NA
cdr3_aa: CASSLKFGITNQRETQYF
cdr3_nt: TGTGCCAGCAGCTTGAAATTCGGGATAACTAACCAGCGAGAGACCCAGTACTTC

d_call: TRBD1
v_call: TRBV7-2
j_call: TRBJ1-1
clone_size: once
cdr3_aa: CASSLARTGATEAFF
cdr3_nt: TGTGCCAGCAGCTTAGCGAGGACAGGGGCAACTGAAGCTTTCTTT

d_call: TRBD2
v_call: TRBV3-1/TRBV3-2
j_call: TRBJ2-5
clone_size: once
cdr3_aa: CASSQGSGGAVKTQYF
cdr3_nt: TGTGCCAGCAGCCAAGGGAGCGGGGGGGCGGTGAAGACCCAGTACTTC

d_call: NA
v_call: TRBV30
j_call: TRBJ2-3
clone_size: NA
cdr3_aa: CAWSVNRDTQYF
cdr3_nt: TGTGCCTGGAGTGTAAACAGAGATACGCAGTATTTT

d_call: NA
v_call: TRBV10-3
j_call: TRBJ1-1
clone_size: NA
cdr3_aa: CAITPGPRPNGNTEAFF
cdr3_nt: TGTGCCATCACCCCGGGGCCCAGACCGAATGGAAACACTGAAGCTTTCTTT

d_call: NA
v_call: TRBV30
j_call: TRBJ1-1
clone_size: once
cdr3_aa: CAWIPDGGRATEAFF
cdr3_nt: TGTGCCTGGATCCCCGACGGGGGGCGAGCCACTGAAGCTTTCTTT

d_call: TRBD1
v_call: TRBV28
j_call: TRBJ2-7
clone_size: NA
cdr3_aa: CASSLGTVAYEQYF
cdr3_nt: TGTGCCAGCAGTTTAGGGACAGTGGCCTACGAGCAGTACTTC

d_call: TRBD2
v_call: TRBV3-1/TRBV3-2
j_call: TRBJ2-3
clone_size: NA
cdr3_aa: CASSQVNLAGGPSDTQYF
cdr3_nt: TGTGCCAGCAGCCAAGTAAATCTAGCGGGGGGGCCATCAGATACGCAGTATTTT

d_call: TRBD1
v_call: TRBV5-4
j_call: TRBJ1-4
clone_size: NA
cdr3_aa: CASSLQGVGEKLFF
cdr3_nt: TGTGCCAGCAGCTTGCAGGGGGTCGGGGAAAAACTGTTTTTT

d_call: TRBD1
v_call: TRBV11-2
j_call: TRBJ1-3
clone_size: NA
cdr3_aa: CASSATGGTGNTIYF
cdr3_nt: TGTGCCAGCAGCGCAACAGGGGGTACTGGAAACACCATATATTTT

d_call: NA
v_call: TRBV6-5
j_call: TRBJ1-5
clone_size: NA
cdr3_aa: CASGQKGGPNQPQHF
cdr3_nt: TGTGCCAGCGGGCAGAAGGGGGGGCCAAATCAGCCCCAGCATTTT

d_call: NA
v_call: TRBV2
j_call: TRBJ1-1
clone_size: NA
cdr3_aa: CASPGPLRDRNTEAFF
cdr3_nt: TGTGCCAGTCCCGGCCCTTTAAGGGATAGAAACACTGAAGCTTTCTTT

d_call: TRBD1
v_call: TRBV12-3/TRBV12-4
j_call: TRBJ1-1
clone_size: NA
cdr3_aa: CASSTSDRGHAFF
cdr3_nt: TGTGCCAGCAGTACCTCGGACAGGGGGCACGCTTTCTTT

d_call: NA
v_call: TRBV18
j_call: TRBJ1-2
clone_size: NA
cdr3_aa: CASSPPVSGYTF
cdr3_nt: TGTGCCAGCTCACCACCGGTGAGTGGCTACACCTTC

d_call: NA
v_call: TRBV27
j_call: TRBJ2-3
clone_size: once
cdr3_aa: CASSYGPLDTQYF
cdr3_nt: TGTGCCAGCAGCTACGGGCCCTTAGATACGCAGTATTTT

d_call: NA
v_call: TRBV7-9
j_call: TRBJ1-5
clone_size: NA
cdr3_aa: CASSLGGQEPQHF
cdr3_nt: TGTGCCAGCAGCTTAGGGGGGCAGGAGCCCCAGCATTTT

d_call: NA
v_call: TRBV7-2
j_call: TRBJ1-6
clone_size: NA
cdr3_aa: CASSPPSNSPLHF
cdr3_nt: TGTGCCAGCAGCCCCCCGAGTAATTCACCCCTCCACTTT

d_call: NA
v_call: TRBV28
j_call: TRBJ2-7
clone_size: NA
cdr3_aa: CASSGLISYEQYF
cdr3_nt: TGTGCCAGTTCAGGGTTGATCTCCTACGAGCAGTACTTC

d_call: TRBD1
v_call: TRBV24-1
j_call: TRBJ2-1
clone_size: NA
cdr3_aa: CATSEPGQGARNEQFF
cdr3_nt: TGTGCCACCAGTGAACCGGGACAGGGGGCGCGAAATGAGCAGTTCTTC

d_call: NA
v_call: TRBV3-1/TRBV3-2
j_call: TRBJ2-2
clone_size: NA
cdr3_aa: CASSPRTVNTGELFF
cdr3_nt: TGTGCCAGCAGCCCCAGGACAGTAAACACCGGGGAGCTGTTTTTT

d_call: TRBD2
v_call: TRBV12-5
j_call: TRBJ2-5
clone_size: NA
cdr3_aa: CASGLVGGGARRETQYF
cdr3_nt: TGTGCTAGTGGTTTGGTCGGCGGGGGGGCCCGGAGAGAGACCCAGTACTTC

d_call: TRBD1
v_call: TRBV3-1/TRBV3-2
j_call: TRBJ1-1
clone_size: NA
cdr3_aa: CASSLNTGGAFF
cdr3_nt: TGTGCCAGCAGCCTGAATACAGGGGGAGCTTTCTTT

d_call: NA
v_call: TRBV28
j_call: TRBJ2-3
clone_size: NA
cdr3_aa: CASSFQAGGTDTQYF
cdr3_nt: TGTGCCAGCAGTTTTCAGGCAGGGGGCACAGATACGCAGTATTTT

d_call: TRBD1
v_call: TRBV28
j_call: TRBJ2-7
clone_size: once
cdr3_aa: CASSSIGQGSYEQYF
cdr3_nt: TGTGCCAGCAGTTCCATCGGACAGGGGTCCTACGAGCAGTACTTC

d_call: TRBD1
v_call: TRBV6-5
j_call: TRBJ1-1
clone_size: NA
cdr3_aa: CASFRQGGNTEAFF
cdr3_nt: TGTGCCAGCTTTCGACAGGGGGGGAACACTGAAGCTTTCTTT

d_call: TRBD2
v_call: TRBV4-2
j_call: TRBJ2-3
clone_size: NA
cdr3_aa: CASSRPSGGATDTQYF
cdr3_nt: TGTGCCAGCAGCCGGCCTAGCGGGGGGGCCACAGATACGCAGTATTTT

d_call: NA
v_call: TRBV24-1
j_call: TRBJ2-7
clone_size: NA
cdr3_aa: CATSVFRNSYEQYF
cdr3_nt: TGTGCCACCAGTGTTTTCCGGAACAGCTACGAGCAGTACTTC

d_call: NA
v_call: TRBV28
j_call: TRBJ2-4
clone_size: NA
cdr3_aa: CASSFKWSSNIQYF
cdr3_nt: TGTGCCAGCAGTTTCAAATGGTCGAGCAACATTCAGTACTTC

d_call: TRBD1
v_call: TRBV19
j_call: TRBJ2-5
clone_size: NA
cdr3_aa: CASGTGRKETQYF
cdr3_nt: TGTGCCAGTGGGACAGGGAGAAAAGAGACCCAGTACTTC

d_call: NA
v_call: TRBV30
j_call: TRBJ1-3
clone_size: NA
cdr3_aa: CAWGQTSGNTIYF
cdr3_nt: TGTGCCTGGGGCCAGACCTCTGGAAACACCATATATTTT

d_call: NA
v_call: TRBV18
j_call: TRBJ1-5
clone_size: NA
cdr3_aa: CASSPTGGDQPQHF
cdr3_nt: TGTGCCAGCTCACCGACAGGAGGCGATCAGCCCCAGCATTTT

d_call: NA
v_call: TRBV6-5
j_call: TRBJ2-6
clone_size: NA
cdr3_aa: CASSYSFAGANVLTF
cdr3_nt: TGTGCCAGCAGTTACTCCTTTGCTGGGGCCAACGTCCTGACTTTC

d_call: TRBD1
v_call: TRBV4-1
j_call: TRBJ1-6
clone_size: NA
cdr3_aa: CASSQDGTGMVSYNSPLHF
cdr3_nt: TGCGCCAGCAGCCAAGACGGGACAGGGATGGTCTCCTATAATTCACCCCTCCACTTT

d_call: NA
v_call: TRBV10-1
j_call: TRBJ1-5
clone_size: once
cdr3_aa: CASSRQFQPYQPQHF
cdr3_nt: TGCGCCAGCAGTCGACAGTTCCAGCCCTATCAGCCCCAGCATTTT

d_call: NA
v_call: TRBV7-2
j_call: TRBJ1-5
clone_size: few
cdr3_aa: CASSLEPGNQPQHF
cdr3_nt: TGTGCCAGCAGCTTAGAACCAGGAAATCAGCCCCAGCATTTT

d_call: NA
v_call: TRBV24-1
j_call: TRBJ1-1
clone_size: NA
cdr3_aa: CATSGATMNTEAFF
cdr3_nt: TGTGCCACCAGTGGTGCTACCATGAACACTGAAGCTTTCTTT

d_call: TRBD1
v_call: TRBV24-1
j_call: TRBJ1-6
clone_size: NA
cdr3_aa: CATSDSRQGANSPLHF
cdr3_nt: TGTGCCACCAGTGACTCCAGACAGGGGGCGAATTCACCCCTCCACTTT

d_call: NA
v_call: TRBV28
j_call: TRBJ2-7
clone_size: NA
cdr3_aa: CASSPDSGPEYEQYF
cdr3_nt: TGTGCCAGCAGTCCGGACTCAGGACCCGAGTACGAGCAGTACTTC

d_call: TRBD1
v_call: TRBV3-1/TRBV3-2
j_call: TRBJ2-1
clone_size: NA
cdr3_aa: CASSQAGQGFHEQFF
cdr3_nt: TGTGCCAGCAGCCAAGCTGGACAGGGGTTCCATGAGCAGTTCTTC

d_call: TRBD1
v_call: TRBV28
j_call: TRBJ1-6
clone_size: NA
cdr3_aa: CASSLGTDYSPLHF
cdr3_nt: TGTGCCAGCAGTTTGGGGACAGACTATTCACCCCTCCACTTT

d_call: NA
v_call: TRBV28
j_call: TRBJ1-1
clone_size: NA
cdr3_aa: CASSSGTTEAFF
cdr3_nt: TGTGCCAGCAGCTCCGGGACGACTGAAGCTTTCTTT

d_call: NA
v_call: TRBV5-1
j_call: TRBJ1-1
clone_size: NA
cdr3_aa: CASSLDRVGSEAFF
cdr3_nt: TGCGCCAGCAGCTTGGATAGGGTTGGGTCTGAAGCTTTCTTT

d_call: TRBD2
v_call: TRBV28
j_call: TRBJ2-1
clone_size: NA
cdr3_aa: CASYPASGGRNEQFF
cdr3_nt: TGTGCCAGCTACCCTGCGAGCGGGGGGAGGAATGAGCAGTTCTTC

d_call: NA
v_call: TRBV7-9
j_call: TRBJ2-3
clone_size: NA
cdr3_aa: CASSLAVADTQYF
cdr3_nt: TGTGCCAGCAGCTTAGCGGTGGCAGATACGCAGTATTTT

d_call: NA
v_call: TRBV30
j_call: TRBJ1-2
clone_size: NA
cdr3_aa: CAWGLGGDYGYTF
cdr3_nt: TGTGCCTGGGGTTTAGGGGGGGACTATGGCTACACCTTC

d_call: TRBD1
v_call: TRBV5-1
j_call: TRBJ1-3
clone_size: NA
cdr3_aa: CASSLVGTGSGNTIYF
cdr3_nt: TGCGCCAGCAGCTTGGTCGGGACAGGCTCTGGAAACACCATATATTTT

d_call: NA
v_call: TRBV5-6
j_call: TRBJ1-4
clone_size: NA
cdr3_aa: CASSLAAVNEKLFF
cdr3_nt: TGTGCCAGCAGCTTGGCGGCAGTTAATGAAAAACTGTTTTTT

d_call: NA
v_call: TRBV7-6
j_call: TRBJ1-4
clone_size: NA
cdr3_aa: CASSWTAGNEKLFF
cdr3_nt: TGTGCCAGCAGCTGGACAGCCGGTAATGAAAAACTGTTTTTT

d_call: NA
v_call: TRBV27
j_call: TRBJ1-1
clone_size: NA
cdr3_aa: CASSLSGQGTEAFF
cdr3_nt: TGTGCCAGCAGTTTATCCGGCCAGGGCACTGAAGCTTTCTTT

d_call: NA
v_call: TRBV5-4
j_call: TRBJ1-3
clone_size: NA
cdr3_aa: CASSPQTLGSGNTIYF
cdr3_nt: TGTGCCAGCAGCCCACAGACTTTGGGGAGTGGAAACACCATATATTTT

d_call: TRBD2
v_call: TRBV7-2
j_call: TRBJ2-1
clone_size: NA
cdr3_aa: CASSLAWRGGFGEQFF
cdr3_nt: TGTGCCAGCAGCTTAGCGTGGCGGGGGGGATTCGGTGAGCAGTTCTTC